This T cell receptor beta chain is drawn from a study of cytomegalovirus exposure and HLA in healthy donors. Across the study: The study's early data release held about 85 million unique TCRs from HLA-typed donors.

CDR3 length: 15 amino acids. Between the trimmed V and J ends, which lost 0 bases and 4 bases, there was a span of 13 bases. The germline V gene encodes CDR1 SGHRS and CDR2 YFSETQ. Primers included in the PCR were 60 Vbeta and 13 Jbeta primers. Clones were sequenced by immunoSEQ multiplex PCR, and TCRdb holds only the in-frame ones, with some missing. Of under 130,000 clones in the sample, around 66% were seen once. The chain combines TRBV5-1 with TRBJ1-2; D is uncertain. The specimen sequenced was PBMCs. The receptor was derived from a woman aged 45-59 years in good health and CMV-seronegative. The CDR3 nucleotides are TGCGCCAGCAGCTTGGAAATAGGAGGGTCCTATGGCTACACCTTC. As protein: CASSLEIGGSYGYTF.